The T cell receptor beta chain described here comes from a study of blood T cells in healthy people across ages. With V trimmed by 6 bases and J by 9 bases, 8 bases remained unmatched. This CDR3 has 14 amino acids. With a J-beta primer mix and a sample-barcoded 5' primer, a second PCR ran about 6 to 11 cycles. The authors tagged each cDNA molecule using a template-switch adaptor with 12 random nucleotides. A single record per CDR3 protein comes from TCRdb applying MiXCR to the 5' RACE reads. The sample yields under 1,000,000 distinct CDR3 sequences, 30% to 45% seen once. PBMCs numbering at least 6 million were isolated per sample.

This sequence was found in a man younger than 35 in good health. The sample consisted of blood. The chain joins TRBV12-3 or TRBV12-4 to TRBJ1-6; TRBD1 matches 7 bases. This CDR3 reads CASRQDRVSSPLHF. The CDR3 DNA reads TGTGCCAGCAGGCAAGACAGGGTGTCTTCACCCCTCCACTTT.